This T cell receptor (beta chain) was identified in a study of blood T cells in healthy people across ages (dated by TCRdb to about 2015). About the study as a whole: In model experiments, template switching captured roughly one uniquely barcoded TCR beta cDNA molecule for every two T cells. The donors were divided into four age groups: young (average around 16 years), middle-aged (approximately 39), aged (approximately 64) and long-lived (about 84). Two additional independent replicas of 1 million unique cDNA reads from the same blood draw were analyzed for two donors (one aged 18 to 30 and one aged 80 or older). To avoid experimental bias, donors of different ages were spread randomly across the sequencing lanes. The study measured age-related changes in TCR beta repertoire diversity using deep sequencing normalized with unique cDNA molecular identifiers.

The method behind the library was 5' RACE. The sequencer was an Illumina HiSeq 2500. The second PCR ran for about 6 to 12 cycles and used a J-beta primer mix along with a sample-barcoded 5' primer. A unique molecular identifier was introduced onto each TCR beta cDNA molecule by a template-switch 5' adaptor carrying 12 random nucleotides. At least 2.5 million CDR3-containing paired-end reads were obtained from each sample. All of the RNA was converted into first-strand cDNA using the Mint cDNA synthesis kit, with a TRBC-specific oligonucleotide serving as the primer. After uracil-DNA glycosylase treatment, a first 18-cycle PCR used universal primers M1SS and BC2_uni_R on all cDNA. Turning to the authors' computational methods: Normalization of each sample was performed by random selection of 1 million high-quality reads, each carrying a distinct molecular identifier. Reads sharing molecular identifiers were discarded rather than binned into consensus sequences. MiTCR, with a Q25 quality threshold and the strictest error-elimination algorithm, was used for CDR3 identification, clonotype clustering and error correction. Lower-bound total TCR beta diversity was estimated with a nonparametric unseen species model using Euler transformation. TCRdb reprocessed the public reads (quality trimming at Q25 with fastp, clone calling with MiXCR) and kept in-frame beta chains. Every distinct CDR3 protein forms one entry, paired with its most common genes and DNA. The V and J calls follow TCRdb's processing rather than the paper's. In this sample the table shows around 650,000 distinct CDR3 sequences, 40% to 45% of which occur a single time. Of the sample, roughly 30% falls within the top ten clones.

As for this clonotype: The specificity of this receptor is unknown. Qualities for individual bases were not recorded, and no much larger clone is one base off.

Donors were 39 systemically healthy Caucasian individuals from Russia aged roughly 6 to 95 years. Each donor gave ten milliliters of peripheral blood, collected into EDTA-treated Vacutainer tubes. Ficoll-Paque density-gradient centrifugation was used to isolate PBMCs, with at least 6.5 million per sample. Trizol reagent was used to extract total RNA from the PBMCs, yielding at least 6 micrograms per sample. For every donor, an aliquot of PBMCs went through flow cytometry to measure the percentages of naive CD45RAhigh/CD27high T cells. Study-wide findings and limitations: Estimates of total diversity based on one million sequenced T cells were considered lower bounds and underestimates. The long-lived group showed more naive CD4+ T cells, fewer expanded clones and increased TCR diversity than the aged group, suggesting age selection. Donor CMV infection status was unknown, potentially confounding age-related changes in expanded clonotypes. As age increased, observed TCR beta diversity per million T cells dropped in a roughly linear way, and a significant reduction was already evident by age 40. There was a strong correlation between observed TCR beta diversity and the percentage of naive T cells measured by flow cytometry. Conclusive comparison of naive and antigen-experienced compartments was prevented by the profiling of bulk unsorted PBMCs.

The CDR3 has 15 amino acids, counting the end cysteine and phenylalanine. Only CDR3 DNA is held: 45 bases, read in frame from base 1. CDR1 MRHNA and CDR2 SNTAGT are derived from the germline V gene. V lost 3 bases and J lost 0 bases; the stretch between them is 6 bases long. The chain couples TRBV6-4 to TRBJ2-6, with the D assignment possibly TRBD1 or TRBD2, given 5 matching bases for each. The TCR sequence derives from an elderly man in good health. The sequenced sample was blood. The sequence in DNA is TGTGCCAGCAGTGAGGGGGACTCTGGGGCCAACGTCCTGACTTTC. Its translation reads: CASSEGDSGANVLTF.